This TCR beta chain was sequenced during a study of T-cell memory formation after mild COVID-19. TCRdb re-called the 5' RACE reads with MiXCR, one entry per CDR3 protein. The data hold 65,000 to 90,000 distinct CDR3 sequences, with 11% to 15% observed a single time. There are a few counts of this clonotype. Per germline, CDR1 SEHNR and CDR2 FQNEAQ (reference sequence). Trimming took 3 bases from V and 3 from J, leaving 9 bases between them. The CDR3 covers 13 residues. V gene TRBV7-9 combines with J gene TRBJ2-7, with D tentatively TRBD1 or TRBD2 (6 bases each). The source is an adult woman who had mild COVID-19 (a few samples of this study predate the infection). Cell type and time point are not known. The sequencing sample was made of PBMCs or a T cell subset sorted from them (not recorded which). The CDR3 DNA follows: TGTGCCAGCAGCTTGGAGGGACACTACGAGCAGTACTTC. This translates into CASSLEGHYEQYF.